This entry lists 21 T cell receptor beta chains sequenced from one sample in a study of cytomegalovirus exposure and HLA in healthy donors. PCR primers comprised 60 Vbeta and 13 Jbeta primers. TCRdb's copy holds only in-frame clones and misses some; the assay was immunoSEQ multiplex PCR. The sample lists 200,000 to 250,000 clones, 83% occurring once. The sample comprised PBMCs. The receptors come from a girl aged 5 to 17 in good health and CMV-seronegative.

The chain has TRBV5-5 and TRBJ2-7; D is possibly TRBD1 (6 bases). Germline CDR1 SGHKS, CDR2 YYEKEE (reference sequence). The CDR3 is made up of 14 amino acids. V dropped 5 bases and J dropped 3 bases, with 15 bases sitting between them. The CDR3 region has the DNA TGTGCCAGCAGTCGAACTAGGACAGTCTACGAGCAGTACTTC. This codes for CASSRTRTVYEQYF.

This rearrangement joins TRBV11-2 to TRBJ2-1, with D perhaps TRBD1 (6 bases). This CDR3 contains 15 residues. The V and J ends lost 2 bases and 8 bases respectively, with 16 bases between them. CDR1 is SGHAT and CDR2 is FQNNGV in the germline V gene. The CDR3: CASSLRSQGFDEQFF. CDR3 sequence (DNA): TGTGCCAGCAGCTTAAGATCCCAGGGGTTCGATGAGCAGTTCTTC.

The chain combines TRBV7-9 with TRBJ1-2; D not resolved. Germline-derived CDR1 and CDR2 are SEHNR and FQNEAQ (reference sequence). The CDR3 is 16 residues long. V was cut by 3 bases and J by 8 bases, with 22 bases left in between. CDR3: CASSFGDMEERVGYTF. The CDR3 DNA follows: TGTGCCAGCAGCTTCGGGGATATGGAGGAGAGAGTCGGCTACACCTTC.

This chain joins TRBV15 and TRBJ1-2, with D possibly TRBD1 on 5 matching bases. Trimming removed 0 bases at V and 5 bases at J, with 13 bases between. The CDR3 length is 15 residues. Germline V gene data show CDR1 as LNHNV and CDR2 as YYDKDF (reference sequence). CDR3 sequence: CATSRERSQGYGYTF. In DNA form, the CDR3 reads TGTGCCACCAGCAGAGAGAGGAGCCAGGGATATGGCTACACCTTC.

The rearrangement uses TRBV29-1 and TRBJ1-2; D call uncertain. Germline-derived CDR1 and CDR2 are SQVTM and ANQGSEA. V was cut by 2 bases and J by 5 bases, with 15 bases left in between. This CDR3 region has 14 residues. DNA of the CDR3: TGCAGCGTTGAACCACGGGAACAGATTTATGGCTACACCTTC. It translates to CSVEPREQIYGYTF.

The chain links TRBV5-6 to TRBJ1-3, with D possibly TRBD1 on 6 matching bases. There are 16 residues in the CDR3. Trimming left V 4 bases short and J 0 bases short, with 14 bases between. The germline V gene has CDR1 SGHDT and CDR2 YYEEEE. The CDR3 loop reads CASSPSDRISGNTIYF. In nucleotides, the CDR3 is TGTGCCAGCAGCCCAAGTGACAGGATCTCTGGAAACACCATATATTTT. The full variable domain, with the rest looked up from reference TRBV5-6 and TRBJ1-3, is DAGVTQSPTHLIKTRGQQVTLRCSPKSGHDTVSWYQQALGQGPQFIFQYYEEEERQRGNFPDRFSGHQFPNYSSELNVNALLLGDSALYLCASSPSDRISGNTIYFGEGSWLTVV.

This sequence joins TRBV18 and TRBJ1-2; maybe TRBD1 (6 bases). The CDR3 contains 17 residues. Trimming took 2 bases from V and 5 from J, leaving 21 bases between them. CDR1 and CDR2 from the germline V gene are KGHSH and LQKENI. The CDR3 reads CASSPDTGKMGAYGYTF. CDR3 sequence (DNA): TGTGCCAGCTCACCAGACACAGGGAAGATGGGGGCTTATGGCTACACCTTC.

The chain recombines TRBV14 with TRBJ2-2; the D is unclear. Trimming cost V 1 base and J 5 bases, with 5 bases left between them. Germline V gene lookup returns CDR1 SGHDN and CDR2 FVKESK. This CDR3 has 13 residues. The chain's CDR3 is CASSQGVTGELFF. The CDR3 DNA reads TGTGCCAGCAGCCAAGGAGTGACCGGGGAGCTGTTTTTT.

The genes are TRBV2 and TRBJ1-2, with a weak D call TRBD1 (6 bases). Germline CDR1 reads SNHLY; CDR2 reads FYNNEI. The CDR3 sequence is 15 residues long. The V gene lost 5 bases and the J gene lost 4 bases, with 17 bases spanning the gap. As DNA, the CDR3 is TGTGCCAGCAGTAAAAGGACAGACAGCTCCTATGGCTACACCTTC. Amino acid sequence: CASSKRTDSSYGYTF.

This clone has just a few counts. This chain links TRBV6-5 with TRBJ1-1; possibly TRBD1 for D (6 bases). Looked up from germline, CDR1 is MNHEY and CDR2 is SVGAGI. The CDR3 loop spans 13 amino acids. V dropped 8 bases and J dropped 10 bases, with 20 bases sitting between them. The CDR3 sequence: CASGPRGSPRAFF. CDR3 nucleotide sequence: TGTGCCAGCGGACCCAGGGGTTCACCCAGAGCTTTCTTT.

The rearrangement joins TRBV7-9 to TRBJ2-7; TRBD1 matches at 10 bases. CDR1 and CDR2 (germline): SEHNR, FQNEAQ (reference sequence). V shed 5 bases and J 0 bases; nucleotides not matched to a gene: 7. The CDR3 totals 16 residues. CDR3 sequence (DNA): TGTGCCAGCAGCGCGGACAGGGGGATCGTCTCCTACGAGCAGTACTTC. Its translation is CASSADRGIVSYEQYF.

V and J are TRBV10-3 and TRBJ1-5; TRBD1 aligns across 7 bases. CDR3 size: 15 residues. V was clipped by 10 bases and J by 2 bases; unmatched bases: 11. Germline CDR1 is ENHRY and CDR2 is SYGVKD. This CDR3 reads CATAPGQRGNQPQHF. As DNA, the CDR3 is TGTGCCACCGCACCGGGACAGAGAGGCAATCAGCCCCAGCATTTT.

The CDR3 protein is CAGAGTGSTEQYF. CDR3 nucleotides: TGTGCCGGGGCCGGGACAGGATCTACAGAGCAGTACTTC. The chain combines TRBV6-6 with TRBJ2-7; 8 nucleotides line up with TRBD1. The CDR3 length is 13 residues. Germline V lookup: CDR1 MNHNY, CDR2 SVGAGI (reference sequence). J was trimmed by 7 bases and V by 11 bases; bases with no gene match: 13.

The chain combines TRBV29-1 with TRBJ2-2; weak D call: TRBD1 (5 bases). V lost 4 bases to trimming and J lost 3 bases, with 9 bases between them. From germline, CDR1 is SQVTM and CDR2 ANQGSEA. The CDR3 runs 13 residues. The CDR3: CSVGQTHTGELFF. The DNA of the CDR3 is TGCAGCGTTGGACAGACCCACACCGGGGAGCTGTTTTTT.

This chain links TRBV13 with TRBJ2-5; 11 bases are a match to TRBD1. The germline V gene encodes CDR1 PRHDT and CDR2 FYEKMQ (reference sequence). The length of the CDR3 is 15 residues. With 4 bases clipped from V and 2 bases from J, the junction kept 3 bases outside the gene matches. CDR3: CASSSGQGDQETQYF. The CDR3 DNA reads TGTGCCAGCAGCTCGGGACAGGGGGATCAAGAGACCCAGTACTTC.

This chain connects TRBV4-2 to TRBJ2-1, with 15 positions matching TRBD2. The germline V gene has CDR1 LGHNA and CDR2 YNFKEQ. The CDR3 runs to 21 residues. V dropped 4 bases and J dropped 0; count of bases not matched to a gene: 13. The CDR3 region is CASSPGLAGGGLWGSYNEQFF. The CDR3, as DNA: TGTGCCAGCAGCCCGGGACTAGCGGGGGGAGGATTGTGGGGCTCCTACAATGAGCAGTTCTTC.

This clone was seen a few times. CDR3 residues: CASNSQGTQAFF. CDR3 DNA: TGTGCCAGCAATTCTCAGGGGACCCAAGCTTTCTTT. The chain joins TRBV7-9 to TRBJ1-1, with D perhaps matching TRBD1 (6 bases). Germline loops: CDR1 SEHNR, CDR2 FQNEAQ (reference sequence). The CDR3 extends over 12 amino acids. V dropped 7 bases and J dropped 9 bases, with 15 bases sitting between them.

The chain couples TRBV13 to TRBJ1-2; 7 positions agree with TRBD1. J lost 8 bases, V lost 5 bases, and 14 bases had no gene match. Per the germline V gene, CDR1 is PRHDT and CDR2 is FYEKMQ (reference sequence). This CDR3 comprises 15 residues. CDR3 amino acids: CASSKTGDPIGGYTF. The CDR3, as DNA: TGTGCCAGCAGCAAAACAGGGGACCCCATCGGGGGCTACACCTTC.

In its sample, this clone was seen once. The rearrangement uses TRBV7-2 and TRBJ2-3; D gene unclear. The ends were cut back, 5 bases at V and 6 bases at J, with 18 bases in the middle. This CDR3 is built from 15 residues. CDR1 is SGHTA, CDR2 FQGNSA, per germline. The CDR3 sequence is CASSREAQFTDTQYF. In DNA form, the CDR3 reads TGTGCCAGCAGCCGCGAAGCACAGTTTACGGATACGCAGTATTTT.

The chain employs TRBV2 and TRBJ2-5; D might be TRBD1 (6 bases). The V gene lost 6 bases and the J gene lost 0 bases, with 8 bases spanning the gap. The CDR3 spans 13 residues. Germline V CDR1 and CDR2: SNHLY, FYNNEI. The CDR3 sequence is CASSRDNQETQYF. CDR3 in DNA: TGTGCCAGCAGCCGGGACAACCAAGAGACCCAGTACTTC.

The chain joins TRBV28 to TRBJ1-5, with D possibly TRBD1 on 5 matching bases. CDR1 is MDHEN, CDR2 SYDVKM, per germline. CDR3 size: 15 residues. V lost 7 bases and J lost 4, with 17 bases in between. This CDR3 is CASNPSVQGNQPQHF. The CDR3 DNA reads as TGTGCCAGCAATCCCTCCGTGCAGGGAAATCAGCCCCAGCATTTT.